Below, 14 T cell receptor beta chains from the same sample are listed, as sequenced in a study of blood T cell repertoires in COVID-19. Produced via immunoSEQ multiplex PCR; TCRdb's table is partial and in-frame only. The sample lists fewer than 500,000 clones, 70% to 90% occurring once. The sample comprised peripheral blood. These TCRs come from a man aged 18 to 29 with COVID-19, enrolled during active disease.

The genes are TRBV7-9 and TRBJ2-4; TRBD1 matches 8 bases. CDR3 length equals 17 residues. Unmatched junction bases numbered 10, after V lost 5 bases and J lost 1 base. Germline V gives CDR1 SEHNR, CDR2 FQNEAQ (reference sequence). The CDR3 DNA is TGTGCCAGCAGCCTCCCAGACAGGGGTCGGGCCAAAAACATTCAGTACTTC. Protein sequence: CASSLPDRGRAKNIQYF.

The chain uses TRBV10-3 and TRBJ1-5; D remains ambiguous. Germline V gene lookup returns CDR1 ENHRY and CDR2 SYGVKD. Between the trimmed V and J ends, which lost 6 bases and 5 bases, there was a span of 14 bases. This CDR3 spans 14 amino acids. The CDR3 reads CAISSGSGDQPQHF. The CDR3 DNA reads TGTGCCATCAGCTCGGGCAGCGGGGATCAGCCCCAGCATTTT.

Worth noting for this clone: At the DNA level, this CDR3 is encoded by other sequences in the same sample as well. The rearrangement links TRBV2 to TRBJ1-1; D might be TRBD1 (5 bases). Germline lookup yields CDR1 SNHLY and CDR2 FYNNEI. The CDR3 runs 14 residues. The ends were cut back, 2 bases at V and 2 bases at J, with 9 bases in the middle. Written as DNA, the CDR3 is TGTGCCAGCAGTGAATCCAGGGTTAACACTGAAGCTTTCTTT. This encodes CASSESRVNTEAFF. Supplemented by reference TRBV2 and TRBJ1-1, the full variable domain reads EPEVTQTPSHQVTQMGQEVILRCVPISNHLYFYWYRQILGQKVEFLVSFYNNEISEKSEIFDDQFSVERPDGSNFTLKIRSTKLEDSAMYFCASSESRVNTEAFFGQGTRLTVV.

The V call is TRBV4-1, the J call TRBJ1-2; 9 bases map to TRBD1. V was pared by 4 bases and J by 1 base, with 4 bases of the junction left unmatched. Germline-derived CDR1 and CDR2 are MGHRA and YSYEKL. The CDR3 length is 15 residues. CDR3 DNA: TGCGCCAGCAGCCCACAGGGGGCGGTTAACTATGGCTACACCTTC. Translated: CASSPQGAVNYGYTF.

V usage is TRBV3-1 (or the pseudogene TRBV3-2) and J usage is TRBJ2-1, with TRBD2 identical over 7 bases. The CDR3 runs 15 residues. CDR1 is LGHDT, CDR2 YNNKEL, per germline (reference sequence). Trimming removed 1 base from V and 7 bases from J; junction bases left unmatched: 7. CDR3 sequence (DNA): TGTGCCAGCAGCCAAGTTGGGCTAGCGGAGAATGAGCAGTTCTTC. Translated: CASSQVGLAENEQFF.

This clone was seen only once. The J gene is TRBJ1-3, the V gene TRBV19; D call uncertain. Germline values: CDR1 LNHDA, CDR2 SQIVND (reference sequence). V dropped 3 bases and J dropped 3 bases, with 6 bases sitting between them. The CDR3 extends over 13 amino acids. CDR3 sequence (DNA): TGTGCCAGTAGTATTAACAGTGGAAACACCATATATTTT. Translated: CASSINSGNTIYF.

The chain recombines TRBV6-5 with TRBJ1-6; 8 bases align to TRBD1. J lost 7 bases, V lost 6 bases, and 8 bases had no gene match. Looked up from germline, CDR1 is MNHEY and CDR2 is SVGAGI. The CDR3 has 15 residues. The CDR3 region is CASRSDRGGNSPLHF. CDR3 nucleotides: TGTGCCAGCAGAAGCGACAGGGGTGGCAATTCACCCCTCCACTTT.

This clone was observed a single time. The chain employs TRBV3-1 (or the pseudogene TRBV3-2) and TRBJ2-2; 13 nucleotides match TRBD2. With V trimmed by 4 bases and J by 4 bases, 0 bases remained unmatched. CDR3 length equals 15 residues. Germline CDR1 is LGHDT and CDR2 is YNNKEL (reference sequence). This CDR3 reads CASSRTSGGTGELFF. The CDR3 DNA sequence: TGTGCCAGCAGCCGGACTAGCGGGGGCACCGGGGAGCTGTTTTTT.

The CDR3 region is CASSLAPRQGFYEQYF. Here the CDR3 DNA reads TGTGCCAGCAGCTTAGCGCCGAGACAGGGATTCTACGAGCAGTACTTC. This rearrangement joins TRBV7-8 to TRBJ2-7, with 7 nucleotides matching TRBD1. There are 16 residues in the CDR3. Per the germline V gene, CDR1 is SGHVS and CDR2 is FQNEAQ. The V gene end was trimmed by 0 bases and the J gene end by 3 bases; junction bases not matched to a gene: 8.

This clone was seen just once. The chain carries TRBV5-4 and TRBJ2-7; 8 nucleotides agree with TRBD2. CDR1 and CDR2 (germline): SGHNT, YYREEE (reference sequence). The CDR3 consists of 15 residues. The ends lost 0 bases at V and 0 bases at J; junction bases unmatched: 2. This CDR3 is CASSLELADSYEQYF. CDR3 in DNA: TGTGCCAGCAGCTTGGAACTAGCGGACTCCTACGAGCAGTACTTC.

The V and J genes are TRBV11-3 and TRBJ1-1; TRBD1 is a possible D gene (5 bases). Germline lookup yields CDR1 SGHNT and CDR2 YENEEA. V was clipped by 4 bases and J by 1 base, with 13 bases between them. The CDR3 is 15 residues long. The CDR3 coding sequence is TGTGCCAGCAGCTATTCCGGGACTCAGAACACTGAAGCTTTCTTT. It specifies CASSYSGTQNTEAFF.

The gene calls are TRBV19 and TRBJ1-1, with D hard to call. The CDR3 has 16 amino acids. Germline-derived CDR1 and CDR2 are LNHDA and SQIVND (reference sequence). V was clipped by 5 bases and J by 1 base, with 17 bases between them. The CDR3 sequence is CASSVASGRRNTEAFF. The CDR3 nucleotides are TGTGCCAGTAGTGTCGCCTCTGGGAGGCGGAACACTGAAGCTTTCTTT. The variable domain in full, with the rest retrieved from reference TRBV19 and TRBJ1-1, is DGGITQSPKYLFRKEGQNVTLSCEQNLNHDAMYWYRQDPGQGLRLIYYSQIVNDFQKGDIAEGYSVSREKKESFPLTVTSAQKNPTAFYLCASSVASGRRNTEAFFGQGTRLTVV.

The chain couples TRBV5-1 to TRBJ2-5, with 10 bases lining up with TRBD2. The CDR3 has 16 residues. Per the germline V gene, CDR1 is SGHRS and CDR2 is YFSETQ. The J segment lost 5 bases and the V segment lost 5 bases, leaving 12 bases of the junction unmatched. The CDR3 DNA follows: TGCGCCAGCAGTGGTAAGCGGGAGGGAAAGGCGGAGACCCAGTACTTC. It is translated as CASSGKREGKAETQYF.

V and J are TRBV29-1 and TRBJ2-5; TRBD1 is a possible D gene (6 bases). Germline CDR1 SQVTM, CDR2 ANQGSEA. V lost 8 bases and J 1 base, leaving 17 bases between the germline ends. The CDR3 sequence is 14 residues long. CDR3 sequence (DNA): TGCAGCTCTTGGGGGACAACTCGCCAAGAGACCCAGTACTTC. It is translated as CSSWGTTRQETQYF.